A selection of T cell receptor beta chains follows, all from one sample in a study of shared clonotypes between healthy human individuals. Sequenced by immunoSEQ multiplex PCR; TCRdb stores in-frame clones only, minus some. The sample has over a million clones; about 75% are singletons. Input material: memory CD4+ T cells sorted from blood. The receptors here all came from a man between 18 and 35 years old in good health. Each CDR3 is given with its conserved first and last residue. A D gene is named only where the DNA matches it firmly. Size is omitted from some rows. Given values are once, few, many or a class for expanded clones.

j_call: TRBJ2-1; v_call: TRBV5-4; clone_size: .; d_call: .; cdr3_nt: TGTGCCAGCAGCCCAGGTGGTTGGGGGATAGGCAATGAGCAGTTCTTC; cdr3_aa: CASSPGGWGIGNEQFF
j_call: TRBJ2-7; v_call: TRBV6-1; clone_size: .; d_call: TRBD1; cdr3_nt: TGTGCCAGCGTAAAGGCAGGGGGCTACGAGCAGTACTTC; cdr3_aa: CASVKAGGYEQYF
j_call: TRBJ2-5; v_call: TRBV7-2; clone_size: .; d_call: .; cdr3_nt: TGTGCCAGCAGCTTCGGGGAAGAGACCCAGTACTTC; cdr3_aa: CASSFGEETQYF
j_call: TRBJ1-1; v_call: TRBV5-1; clone_size: .; d_call: .; cdr3_nt: TGCGCCAGCAGCCCCATGGGGACTGAAGCTTTCTTT; cdr3_aa: CASSPMGTEAFF
j_call: TRBJ2-7; v_call: TRBV4-1; clone_size: many; d_call: .; cdr3_nt: TGCGCCAGCAGCCAAGATACCCTAGCAAGGAACGAGCAGTACTTC; cdr3_aa: CASSQDTLARNEQYF
j_call: TRBJ2-3; v_call: TRBV28; clone_size: .; d_call: TRBD2; cdr3_nt: TGTGCCAGCATCCGTCCGGGACTAGCGGATACGCAGTATTTT; cdr3_aa: CASIRPGLADTQYF
j_call: TRBJ2-1; v_call: TRBV18; clone_size: .; d_call: TRBD2; cdr3_nt: TGTGCCAGCTCACCGTTACTAGCGGGAGGAGATGAGCAGTTCTTC; cdr3_aa: CASSPLLAGGDEQFF
j_call: TRBJ2-7; v_call: TRBV28; clone_size: .; d_call: .; cdr3_nt: TGTGCCACGTTCGCTGGGAGTTCGAACTACGAGCAGTACTTC; cdr3_aa: CATFAGSSNYEQYF
j_call: TRBJ2-7; v_call: TRBV6-5; clone_size: .; d_call: TRBD2; cdr3_nt: TGTGCCAGCAGTTACTCAGGACTAGCGGGCCACTACGAGCAGTACTTC; cdr3_aa: CASSYSGLAGHYEQYF
j_call: TRBJ2-3; v_call: TRBV9; clone_size: few; d_call: .; cdr3_nt: TGTGCCAGCAACCCAAGAGGGGTAGCCACAGATACGCAGTATTTT; cdr3_aa: CASNPRGVATDTQYF
j_call: TRBJ2-7; v_call: TRBV6-5; clone_size: .; d_call: .; cdr3_nt: TGTGCCAGCACCCCAAACCGCTACGAGCAGTACTTC; cdr3_aa: CASTPNRYEQYF
j_call: TRBJ2-7; v_call: TRBV14; clone_size: .; d_call: TRBD2; cdr3_nt: TGTGCCAGCAATCCCGGACTAGCGTCCCACGAGCAGTACTTC; cdr3_aa: CASNPGLASHEQYF
j_call: TRBJ1-3; v_call: TRBV2; clone_size: once; d_call: .; cdr3_nt: TGTGCCAGCAGTGAGGGCAACTCTGGAAACACCATATATTTT; cdr3_aa: CASSEGNSGNTIYF
j_call: TRBJ2-5; v_call: TRBV4-3; clone_size: .; d_call: .; cdr3_nt: TGCGCCAGCAGCCCCCGGAAGGGGAAAGAGACCCAGTACTTC; cdr3_aa: CASSPRKGKETQYF
j_call: TRBJ1-2; v_call: TRBV28; clone_size: .; d_call: .; cdr3_nt: TGTGCCAGCACCCTTTCGGGCGGAGCTGGGTGGGGCTACACCTTC; cdr3_aa: CASTLSGGAGWGYTF
j_call: TRBJ1-6; v_call: TRBV19; clone_size: .; d_call: .; cdr3_nt: TGTGCCAGTAGGGTAAAAGGGTCACCCCTCCACTTT; cdr3_aa: CASRVKGSPLHF
j_call: TRBJ2-7; v_call: TRBV6-6; clone_size: .; d_call: TRBD1; cdr3_nt: TGTGCCAGCAGTCCACAGGGGCCCTCCTACGAGCAGTACTTC; cdr3_aa: CASSPQGPSYEQYF
j_call: TRBJ1-3; v_call: TRBV30; clone_size: .; d_call: .; cdr3_nt: TGTGCCTGGAGTGTACGAGGGGGTTGGACTGGAAACACCATATATTTT; cdr3_aa: CAWSVRGGWTGNTIYF
j_call: TRBJ2-7; v_call: TRBV7-2; clone_size: .; d_call: .; cdr3_nt: TGTGCCAGCAGCTTTGGACAGTACCACGAGCAGTACTTC; cdr3_aa: CASSFGQYHEQYF
j_call: TRBJ2-3; v_call: TRBV5-1; clone_size: .; d_call: .; cdr3_nt: TGCGCCAGCAGCTTAAGCGTGACTAGCACAGATACGCAGTATTTT; cdr3_aa: CASSLSVTSTDTQYF
j_call: TRBJ1-2; v_call: TRBV6-1; clone_size: .; d_call: .; cdr3_nt: TGTGCCAGCAGGAGGGGGGACTATGGCTACACCTTC; cdr3_aa: CASRRGDYGYTF
j_call: TRBJ2-3; v_call: TRBV5-1; clone_size: .; d_call: TRBD1; cdr3_nt: TGCGCCAGCAGCTTGGGTAGGGGGCGCATTCCCCACACAGATACGCAGTATTTT; cdr3_aa: CASSLGRGRIPHTDTQYF
j_call: TRBJ2-3; v_call: TRBV27; clone_size: .; d_call: TRBD2; cdr3_nt: TGTGCCAGCAGCAGACTAGCGGGACGCACAGATACGCAGTATTTT; cdr3_aa: CASSRLAGRTDTQYF
j_call: TRBJ2-6; v_call: TRBV7-3; clone_size: .; d_call: TRBD1; cdr3_nt: TGTGCCAGCAGCTTAACAGGGGGCGCGTTAGGGGCCAACGTCCTGACTTTC; cdr3_aa: CASSLTGGALGANVLTF
j_call: TRBJ2-3; v_call: TRBV18; clone_size: .; d_call: TRBD2; cdr3_nt: TGTGCCAGCTCACCAGGGACTAGCGGACTAGATACGCAGTATTTT; cdr3_aa: CASSPGTSGLDTQYF
j_call: TRBJ1-1; v_call: TRBV5-6; clone_size: .; d_call: TRBD1; cdr3_nt: TGTGCCAGCAGCTTCAGGGGGGGCACTGAAGCTTTCTTT; cdr3_aa: CASSFRGGTEAFF
j_call: TRBJ2-7; v_call: TRBV30; clone_size: .; d_call: .; cdr3_nt: TGTGCCTGGAGTGAAGGATGGAGGTTGACCTACGAGCAGTACTTC; cdr3_aa: CAWSEGWRLTYEQYF
j_call: TRBJ2-7; v_call: TRBV9; clone_size: .; d_call: .; cdr3_nt: TGTGCCAGCAGCGTAGGCGGGACCGAGTGGGGCTACGAGCAGTACTTC; cdr3_aa: CASSVGGTEWGYEQYF
j_call: TRBJ2-6; v_call: TRBV7-2; clone_size: .; d_call: .; cdr3_nt: TGTGCCAGCAGCTTGTCCAGCTCTGGGGCCAACGTCCTGACTTTC; cdr3_aa: CASSLSSSGANVLTF
j_call: TRBJ1-1; v_call: TRBV6-1; clone_size: few; d_call: .; cdr3_nt: TGTGCCAGCAGAGCCAATCCCAACACTGAAGCTTTCTTT; cdr3_aa: CASRANPNTEAFF
j_call: TRBJ2-1; v_call: TRBV15; clone_size: .; d_call: .; cdr3_nt: TGTGCCACCAGCGGAGGGGGGTTTGCGGGGACTCTTTATGAGCAGTTCTTC; cdr3_aa: CATSGGGFAGTLYEQFF
j_call: TRBJ1-2; v_call: TRBV6-5; clone_size: .; d_call: .; cdr3_nt: TGTGCCAGTCACCCCGGAGGAGTCGGCGGGTATGGCTACACCTTC; cdr3_aa: CASHPGGVGGYGYTF
j_call: TRBJ2-7; v_call: TRBV5-1; clone_size: .; d_call: .; cdr3_nt: TGCGCCAGCAGCTTGGATAGGGGGAGAATCTACGAGCAGTACTTC; cdr3_aa: CASSLDRGRIYEQYF
j_call: TRBJ1-3; v_call: TRBV11-3; clone_size: .; d_call: .; cdr3_nt: TGTGCCAGCAGCCAGAGGGAGGAGGGGCGCAAGGATCGAGGAAACACCATATATTTT; cdr3_aa: CASSQREEGRKDRGNTIYF
j_call: TRBJ1-2; v_call: TRBV9; clone_size: .; d_call: .; cdr3_nt: TGTGCCAGCAGCGTAGTCAGGGGTTTAAGATATGGCTACACCTTC; cdr3_aa: CASSVVRGLRYGYTF
j_call: TRBJ2-2; v_call: TRBV29-1; clone_size: .; d_call: TRBD1; cdr3_nt: TGCAGCGTTCTTGGGACAGGGAGGACCGGGGAGCTGTTTTTT; cdr3_aa: CSVLGTGRTGELFF
j_call: TRBJ1-2; v_call: TRBV7-9; clone_size: few; d_call: .; cdr3_nt: TGTGCCAGCAGCCCAGTTGGTTGGGTGGACTATGGCTACACCTTC; cdr3_aa: CASSPVGWVDYGYTF
j_call: TRBJ2-3; v_call: TRBV5-1; clone_size: .; d_call: .; cdr3_nt: TGCGCCAGCAGCTCCTCTAGCGTAGGGGCAGATACGCAGTATTTT; cdr3_aa: CASSSSSVGADTQYF
j_call: TRBJ2-5; v_call: TRBV25-1; clone_size: many; d_call: TRBD2; cdr3_nt: TGTGCCAGCAGTGCAATTCTGGTGGCGGGAGGGTTTGGGGAGACCCAGTACTTC; cdr3_aa: CASSAILVAGGFGETQYF
j_call: TRBJ1-4; v_call: TRBV30; clone_size: few; d_call: TRBD1; cdr3_nt: TGTGCCTGGAGGGGACAGGGCGCAGAGGAAAAACTGTTTTTT; cdr3_aa: CAWRGQGAEEKLFF
j_call: TRBJ1-1; v_call: TRBV2; clone_size: few; d_call: .; cdr3_nt: TGTGCCAGCAGTTTCCTTCAAAGCAACACTGAAGCTTTCTTT; cdr3_aa: CASSFLQSNTEAFF
j_call: TRBJ2-7; v_call: TRBV6-6; clone_size: few; d_call: .; cdr3_nt: TGTGCCGCAGGCCTCTCCTACGAGCAGTACTTC; cdr3_aa: CAAGLSYEQYF
j_call: TRBJ2-2; v_call: TRBV9; clone_size: .; d_call: .; cdr3_nt: TGTGCCAGCAGCGTAGGCGGCCAACCCACCGGGGAGCTGTTTTTT; cdr3_aa: CASSVGGQPTGELFF
j_call: TRBJ1-5; v_call: TRBV19; clone_size: .; d_call: .; cdr3_nt: TGTGCCAGTAGTATCAGGGTCGAGCAGCCCCAGCATTTT; cdr3_aa: CASSIRVEQPQHF
j_call: TRBJ2-2; v_call: TRBV5-4; clone_size: .; d_call: .; cdr3_nt: TGTGCCAGCAGCTTCCCCACCGGGGAGCTGTTTTTT; cdr3_aa: CASSFPTGELFF
j_call: TRBJ1-5; v_call: TRBV28; clone_size: .; d_call: .; cdr3_nt: TGTGCCAGCAGTCCCGTAAGGAAACGGAACAATCAGCCCCAGCATTTT; cdr3_aa: CASSPVRKRNNQPQHF
j_call: TRBJ1-2; v_call: TRBV6-5; clone_size: .; d_call: TRBD1; cdr3_nt: TGTGCCAGCAGTTACTCCCGGACAGGGGAGAGTGGCTACACCTTC; cdr3_aa: CASSYSRTGESGYTF
j_call: TRBJ1-2; v_call: TRBV28; clone_size: .; d_call: .; cdr3_nt: TGTGCCAGCAGTGTCGCGGGCCATTACTATGGCTACACCTTC; cdr3_aa: CASSVAGHYYGYTF
j_call: TRBJ2-5; v_call: TRBV9; clone_size: .; d_call: TRBD2; cdr3_nt: TGTGCCAGCAGCGACGGACTAGCAGGAGAGACCCAGTACTTC; cdr3_aa: CASSDGLAGETQYF
j_call: TRBJ1-3; v_call: TRBV18; clone_size: .; d_call: TRBD1; cdr3_nt: TGTGCCAGCTCACCTCGACAGGGAGACGGAAACACCATATATTTT; cdr3_aa: CASSPRQGDGNTIYF
j_call: TRBJ1-2; v_call: TRBV6-6; clone_size: once; d_call: .; cdr3_nt: TGTGCCAGCAGACAAGACACGAACTATGGCTACACCTTC; cdr3_aa: CASRQDTNYGYTF
j_call: TRBJ2-1; v_call: TRBV5-1; clone_size: .; d_call: TRBD2; cdr3_nt: TGCGCCAGCAGCCCAATGACACCGGGACTAGCATCCAATGAGCAGTTCTTC; cdr3_aa: CASSPMTPGLASNEQFF
j_call: TRBJ2-5; v_call: TRBV9; clone_size: .; d_call: .; cdr3_nt: TGTGCCAGCAGCGTAGCTACCGGGCGGATCCAAGAGACCCAGTACTTC; cdr3_aa: CASSVATGRIQETQYF
j_call: TRBJ2-6; v_call: TRBV4-3; clone_size: .; d_call: .; cdr3_nt: TGCGCCAGCAGCCTCGGGAGCTCTGGGGCCAACGTCCTGACTTTC; cdr3_aa: CASSLGSSGANVLTF
j_call: TRBJ1-2; v_call: TRBV5-5; clone_size: .; d_call: .; cdr3_nt: TGTGCCAGCAGCTGGGACCTGGGGAGGGGCTACACCTTC; cdr3_aa: CASSWDLGRGYTF
j_call: TRBJ2-7; v_call: TRBV11-2; clone_size: few; d_call: TRBD2; cdr3_nt: TGTGCCAGCAGCCTTAGCGGGAGTGGCGAGCAGTACTTC; cdr3_aa: CASSLSGSGEQYF
j_call: TRBJ1-4; v_call: TRBV9; clone_size: .; d_call: .; cdr3_nt: TGTGCCAGCAGCGTAGTAGGGTCTAATGAAAAACTGTTTTTT; cdr3_aa: CASSVVGSNEKLFF
j_call: TRBJ2-2; v_call: TRBV5-1; clone_size: .; d_call: .; cdr3_nt: TGCGCCAGCAGCTTGAGTGGCGTGAGATCCACCGGGGAGCTGTTTTTT; cdr3_aa: CASSLSGVRSTGELFF